The sequence of this T cell receptor (beta chain) was determined in a study of T cell repertoires in aging, cancer and after chemotherapy. The template was genomic DNA from peripheral blood, not RNA. Findings and caveats of the study: Hematological cancer patients had lymphoid organ infiltration that may impair thymic emigration or T cell expansion. In cancer patients, declining TCR diversity with age involved lost richness and lost evenness.

Multiplex touch-down PCR with TRB-A/B primers amplified rearranged V-D-J TRB sequences. TCRdb passed the multiplex PCR reads through MiXCR, listing each CDR3 protein once. The table shows fewer than 2,500 distinct CDR3 sequences, with under 60% occurring only once. This CDR3 spans 14 amino acids. Unmatched junction bases numbered 10, after V lost 7 bases and J lost 4 bases. This clonotype was recorded a few times. As yet, its antigen is unknown. Sequencing was carried out using blood. The chain uses TRBV12-3 or TRBV12-4 and TRBJ2-7, with TRBD2 identical over 7 bases. The clonotype was recovered from a human donor with a blood cancer. CDR3 region: CASKQETSLYEQYF. The DNA of the CDR3 is TGTGCCAGCAAGCAGGAGACTAGCTTGTACGAGCAGTACTTC.